The 10 T cell receptor beta chains below all came from one sample that was sequenced in a study of PD-1 blockade in classical Hodgkin lymphoma. The repertoire was sequenced with immunoSEQ multiplex PCR; TCRdb's copy has only in-frame clones and lacks some. The sample lists approximately 84,000 clones; approximately 86% were seen once. As for time point: cycle 4 day 1 (C4D1), after more than 5 weeks of nivolumab. No patient escaped relapse after autologous stem cell transplantation, and brentuximab vedotin exposure varied. Sample: peripheral blood mononuclear cells (PBMCs), taken before the fourth cycle of nivolumab. Receptor source: a human donor with classical Hodgkin lymphoma.

This clone occurred once. The chain employs TRBV6-5 and TRBJ1-2, with D unclear. From germline, CDR1 is MNHEY and CDR2 SVGAGI. With 6 bases removed from V and 6 bases from J, the gap between germline ends came to 8 bases. There are 11 residues in the CDR3. CDR3: CASRKNDGYTF. For the CDR3, the DNA is TGTGCCAGCAGGAAGAATGATGGCTACACCTTC.

The chain has TRBV5-1 and TRBJ1-1, with TRBD1 matching over 8 bases. Germline CDR1 reads SGHRS; CDR2 reads YFSETQ. The CDR3 length is 13 residues. V dropped 2 bases and J dropped 4; count of bases not matched to a gene: 1. The CDR3 region has the DNA TGCGCCAGCAGCTTAACAGGGGGCACTGAAGCTTTCTTT. Translation: CASSLTGGTEAFF.

The chain uses TRBV10-3 and TRBJ2-1; weak D call: TRBD2 (5 bases). Germline loops: CDR1 ENHRY, CDR2 SYGVKD. V lost 5 bases and J lost 0, with 8 bases in between. This CDR3 has 14 residues. The CDR3 DNA reads TGTGCCATCAGTCGAGCGGACTCCTACAATGAGCAGTTCTTC. Translation: CAISRADSYNEQFF.

A single count supports this clone. The chain recombines TRBV2 with TRBJ1-1; no reliable D call. The germline V and J ends were trimmed by 0 bases and 2 bases, with 10 bases remaining between them. The germline gives CDR1 SNHLY, CDR2 FYNNEI. The CDR3 runs 15 residues. The CDR3 protein is CASSEAGVTNTEAFF. CDR3 bases: TGTGCCAGCAGTGAAGCGGGAGTCACAAACACTGAAGCTTTCTTT.

V gene TRBV9 combines with J gene TRBJ2-3, with 10 nucleotides matching TRBD1. The ends lost 3 bases at V and 5 bases at J; junction bases unmatched: 3. CDR3 length: 14 amino acids. CDR1 and CDR2 from the germline V gene are SGDLS and YYNGEE. The DNA for the CDR3 is TGTGCCAGCAGCGCCGGACAGGGGGTAGATACGCAGTATTTT. It is translated as CASSAGQGVDTQYF.

This chain links TRBV6-1 with TRBJ1-2; D not certain. Trimming took 6 bases from V and 0 from J, leaving 14 bases between them. The CDR3 sequence is 15 residues long. CDR1 is MNHNS, CDR2 SASEGT, per germline. The CDR3 region has the DNA TGTGCCAGCAGCCCCCCGTGGGCCACTAACTATGGCTACACCTTC. Translation gives CASSPPWATNYGYTF.

The chain combines TRBV7-9 with TRBJ2-3; D possibly corresponds to TRBD1 (6 bases). CDR3 length: 15 residues. Germline CDR1 reads SEHNR; CDR2 reads FQNEAQ (reference sequence). The ends were cut back, 4 bases at V and 1 base at J, with 12 bases in the middle. The CDR3 loop is CASSSGVFGTDTQYF. The CDR3 DNA follows: TGTGCCAGCAGCTCAGGGGTGTTTGGCACAGATACGCAGTATTTT.

This clone came up a few times. A read error may account for a junction end that differs from germline. The chain carries TRBV18 and TRBJ2-3; 13 bases are a match to TRBD2. The CDR3 spans 17 residues. Germline lookup yields CDR1 KGHSH and CDR2 LQKENI. DNA for the CDR3: TGTGCCAGCTCACTCTCGGGACTAGCGGGGCTCACAGATACGCGGTATTTT. Its protein is CASSLSGLAGLTDTRYF.

The gene calls are TRBV5-1 and TRBJ1-2; D not resolved. The germline V gene has CDR1 SGHRS and CDR2 YFSETQ. Trimming took 0 bases from V and 4 from J, leaving 13 bases between them. The CDR3 runs to 15 residues. The CDR3 reads CASSLAAGEVYGYTF. The CDR3 DNA follows: TGCGCCAGCAGCTTGGCCGCCGGAGAAGTCTATGGCTACACCTTC.

V is TRBV15 and J is TRBJ2-5; TRBD2 agrees at 11 bases. This CDR3 comprises 18 residues. From germline, CDR1 is LNHNV and CDR2 YYDKDF (reference sequence). Trimming took 2 bases from V and 1 from J; bases not matched to a gene: 9. CDR3 amino acids: CATSRPESGTSGQETQYF. The CDR3 coding sequence is TGTGCCACCAGCAGACCTGAATCTGGGACTAGCGGCCAAGAGACCCAGTACTTC.